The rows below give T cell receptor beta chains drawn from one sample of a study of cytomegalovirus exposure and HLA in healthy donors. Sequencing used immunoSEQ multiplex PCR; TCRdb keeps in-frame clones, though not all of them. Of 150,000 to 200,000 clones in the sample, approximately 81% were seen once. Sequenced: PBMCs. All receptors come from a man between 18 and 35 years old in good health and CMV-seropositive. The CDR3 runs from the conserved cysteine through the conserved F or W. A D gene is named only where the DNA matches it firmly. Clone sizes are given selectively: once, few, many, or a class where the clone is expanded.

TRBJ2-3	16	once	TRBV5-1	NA	TGCGCCAGCAGCTGGAAACAGACTACTAGCACAGATACGCAGTATTTT	CASSWKQTTSTDTQYF
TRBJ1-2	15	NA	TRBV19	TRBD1	TGTGCCAGTACTCCTGCCGGACAGGGGGCCTTGGGCTACACCTTC	CASTPAGQGALGYTF
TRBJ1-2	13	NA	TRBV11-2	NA	TGTGCCAGCAGCTTAGACAGGGGAAGGGGCTACACCTTC	CASSLDRGRGYTF
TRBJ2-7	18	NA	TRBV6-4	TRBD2	TGTGCCAGCAATCGACACGGGGGGTGCGCCGAGGTAATCTACGAGCAGTACTTC	CASNRHGGCAEVIYEQYF
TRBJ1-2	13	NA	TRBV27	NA	TGTGCCAGCAGTCTTGGTAGCGGGCTTGGCTACACCTTC	CASSLGSGLGYTF
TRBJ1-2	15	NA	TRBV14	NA	TGTGCCAGCAGCCAGGCCGGACAGTTCAACTATGGCTACACCTTC	CASSQAGQFNYGYTF
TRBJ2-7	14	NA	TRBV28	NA	TGTGCCAGCAGTTTAGATGGGAGCTCCTACGAGCAGTACTTC	CASSLDGSSYEQYF
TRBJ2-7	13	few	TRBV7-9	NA	TGTGCCAGCAGCTTAGATGCCAGCTACGAGCAGTACTTC	CASSLDASYEQYF
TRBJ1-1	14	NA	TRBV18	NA	TGTGCCAGCTCACCATTTACGACTGAGGGTGAAGCTTTCTTT	CASSPFTTEGEAFF
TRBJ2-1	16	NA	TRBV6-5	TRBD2	TGTGCCAGCAGTTACCCGCTAGCGGGAGGGCCCAATGAGCAGTTCTTC	CASSYPLAGGPNEQFF
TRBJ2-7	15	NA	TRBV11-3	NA	TGTGCCAGCCAAACAGTCCGGGCGGCGAGGGACGAGCAGTACTTC	CASQTVRAARDEQYF
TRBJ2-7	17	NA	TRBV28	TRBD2	TGTGCCAGCAGTCGCCCACGACTAGCCGCAAGCTCCTACGAGCAGTACTTC	CASSRPRLAASSYEQYF
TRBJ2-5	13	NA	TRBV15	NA	TGTGCCACCAGCAGAGACCATGACACCACCCAGTACTTC	CATSRDHDTTQYF
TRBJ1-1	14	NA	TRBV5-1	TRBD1	TGCGCCAGCAGCCCCCAGGGGGTGAACACTGAAGCTTTCTTT	CASSPQGVNTEAFF
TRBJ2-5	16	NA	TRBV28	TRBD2	TGTGCCAGCAGTCCCCAGGGAGCGGGGGTCCAAGAGACCCAGTACTTC	CASSPQGAGVQETQYF
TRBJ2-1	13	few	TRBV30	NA	TGTGCCTGGAGTCACCCAACAGGGTACGAGCAGTTCTTC	CAWSHPTGYEQFF
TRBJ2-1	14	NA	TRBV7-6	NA	TGTGCCAGCAGCTTAGAGGCCCTAGGCAATGAGCAGTTCTTC	CASSLEALGNEQFF
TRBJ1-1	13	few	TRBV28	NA	TGTGCCAGCAGTTTACTGCGGAACACTGAAGCTTTCTTT	CASSLLRNTEAFF
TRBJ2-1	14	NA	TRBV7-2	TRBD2	TGTGCCAGCAGCCGATCCCCGGGGGGGCATGAGCAGTTCTTC	CASSRSPGGHEQFF
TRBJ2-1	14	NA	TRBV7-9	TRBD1	TGTGCCAGCAGCTCCGTAGACAGGGTCAATGAGCAGTTCTTC	CASSSVDRVNEQFF
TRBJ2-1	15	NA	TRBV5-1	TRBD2	TGCGCCAGCAGCTTGGGACTAGCGGACTACAATGAGCAGTTCTTC	CASSLGLADYNEQFF
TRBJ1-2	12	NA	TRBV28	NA	TGTGCCAGCAGTTTATCGGTTTTTGGCTACACCTTC	CASSLSVFGYTF
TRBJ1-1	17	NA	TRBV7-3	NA	TGTGCCAGCAGCGCCTCCCCACAGCTCCAGGGGAACACTGAAGCTTTCTTT	CASSASPQLQGNTEAFF
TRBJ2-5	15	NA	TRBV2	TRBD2	TGTGCCAGCACCCCGGGACTAGCGGGTCAAGAGACCCAGTACTTC	CASTPGLAGQETQYF
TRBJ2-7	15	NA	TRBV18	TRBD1	TGTGCCAGCTCCCCCGGGACAGGGGGAGCCTACGAGCAGTACTTC	CASSPGTGGAYEQYF
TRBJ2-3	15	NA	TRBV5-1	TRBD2	TGCGCCAGCAGCTTGGAGGCTAGCGGGGGTGATACGCAGTATTTT	CASSLEASGGDTQYF
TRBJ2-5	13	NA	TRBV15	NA	TGTGCCACCAGCGGCGGAAGGCAAGAGACCCAGTACTTC	CATSGGRQETQYF
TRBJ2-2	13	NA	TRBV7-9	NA	TGTGCCAGCAGCCAAACGGGGACCGGGGAGCTGTTTTTT	CASSQTGTGELFF
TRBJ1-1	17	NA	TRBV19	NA	TGTGCCAGTAGTGGGGGACTGCTAACTCCTATGAACACTGAAGCTTTCTTT	CASSGGLLTPMNTEAFF
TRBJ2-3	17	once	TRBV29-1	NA	TGCAGCGTTGAAGATCTGGCACAGCCCACTAGCACAGATACGCAGTATTTT	CSVEDLAQPTSTDTQYF
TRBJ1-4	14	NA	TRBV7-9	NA	TGTGCCAGCAGCGTCTACGCAACTAATGAAAAACTGTTTTTT	CASSVYATNEKLFF
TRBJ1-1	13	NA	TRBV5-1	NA	TGCGCCAGCAGTCCGACAGACTACACTGAAGCTTTCTTT	CASSPTDYTEAFF
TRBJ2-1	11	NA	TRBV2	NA	TGTGCCAGCAGTCAGAGGAATGAGCAGTTCTTC	CASSQRNEQFF
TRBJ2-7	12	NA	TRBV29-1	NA	TGCAGCGTTGTACGGGGTCCCTACGAGCAGTACTTC	CSVVRGPYEQYF
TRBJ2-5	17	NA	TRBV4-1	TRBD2	TGCGCCAGCAGCCAAGGGGGCGGGGGGGGGAGCCAAGAGACCCAGTACTTC	CASSQGGGGGSQETQYF
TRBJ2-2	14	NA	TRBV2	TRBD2	TGTGCCAGCAGTGAAGGGCGGGGGAACGGGGAGCTGTTTTTT	CASSEGRGNGELFF
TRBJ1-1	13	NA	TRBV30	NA	TGTGCCTGTAGAACTAGTATGAACACTGAAGCTTTCTTT	CACRTSMNTEAFF
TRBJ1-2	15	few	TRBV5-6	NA	TGTGCCAGCAGCTTGACGTATATGGCAGGGGATGGCTACACCTTC	CASSLTYMAGDGYTF
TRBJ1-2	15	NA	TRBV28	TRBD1	TGTGCCAGCAGTTCGGAGGGACAGGGTTACGCGGGCTACACCTTC	CASSSEGQGYAGYTF
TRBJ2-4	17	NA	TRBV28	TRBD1	TGTGCCAGCAGTCCAATGGGACAGGGGTCCGACAAAAACATTCAGTACTTC	CASSPMGQGSDKNIQYF
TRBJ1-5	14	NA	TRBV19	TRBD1	TGTGCCAGTAGCCCCGGGACAGGGGGACAGGCCCAGCATTTT	CASSPGTGGQAQHF
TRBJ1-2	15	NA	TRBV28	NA	TGTGCCAGCAGTTTATCGGGATTCGGGGACTATGGCTACACCTTC	CASSLSGFGDYGYTF
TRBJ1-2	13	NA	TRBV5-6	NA	TGTGCCAGCAGCTTGGAAGAGGGATTGGGCTACACCTTC	CASSLEEGLGYTF
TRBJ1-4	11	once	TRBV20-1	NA	TGCAGTTCCCCTGAGAATGAAAAACTGTTTTTT	CSSPENEKLFF
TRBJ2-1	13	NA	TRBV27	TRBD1	TGTGCCAGTGCGCAGGGGGCAGCCAATGAGCAGTTCTTC	CASAQGAANEQFF
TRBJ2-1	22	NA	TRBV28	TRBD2	TGTGCCAGCATCGTCGGGACGCACCCGGGGGGGACTCCCTTCCCTCTTTACAATGAGCAGTTCTTC	CASIVGTHPGGTPFPLYNEQFF
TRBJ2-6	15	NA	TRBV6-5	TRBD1	TGTGCCAGCAGTGCAGGGACAGCTGGGGCCAACGTCCTGACTTTC	CASSAGTAGANVLTF
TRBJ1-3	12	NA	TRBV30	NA	TGTGCCTGGGCGAGCTCTGGAAACACCATATATTTT	CAWASSGNTIYF
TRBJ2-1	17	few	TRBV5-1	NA	TGCGCCAGCAGCTCTCTTCCGACAGGCGGGTCCTACAATGAGCAGTTCTTC	CASSSLPTGGSYNEQFF
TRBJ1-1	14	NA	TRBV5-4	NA	TGTGCCAGCAGCTTGGTAGGGGTCCGAACTGAAGCTTTCTTT	CASSLVGVRTEAFF
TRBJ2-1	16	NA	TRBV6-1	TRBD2	TGTGCCAGCAGTGAGGCGATAGCGGGAGCCTACAATGAGCAGTTCTTC	CASSEAIAGAYNEQFF
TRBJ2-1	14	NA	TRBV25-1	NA	TGTGCCAGCAGTGATCGGCTAGCCCGGTATGAGCAGTTCTTC	CASSDRLARYEQFF
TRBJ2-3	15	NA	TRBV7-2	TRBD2	TGTGCCAGCAGCTTACGCGGGGGTTACGCAGATACGCAGTATTTT	CASSLRGGYADTQYF
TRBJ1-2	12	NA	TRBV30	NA	TGTGCCTGGAAGGGGGTTTCCTATGGCTACACCTTC	CAWKGVSYGYTF
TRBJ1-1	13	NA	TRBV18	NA	TGTGCCAGCTCGCAATCAGAGCGGGCTGAAGCTTTCTTT	CASSQSERAEAFF
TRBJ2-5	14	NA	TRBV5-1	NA	TGCGCCAGCAGCTTCGGGCAGGGACAAGAGACCCAGTACTTC	CASSFGQGQETQYF